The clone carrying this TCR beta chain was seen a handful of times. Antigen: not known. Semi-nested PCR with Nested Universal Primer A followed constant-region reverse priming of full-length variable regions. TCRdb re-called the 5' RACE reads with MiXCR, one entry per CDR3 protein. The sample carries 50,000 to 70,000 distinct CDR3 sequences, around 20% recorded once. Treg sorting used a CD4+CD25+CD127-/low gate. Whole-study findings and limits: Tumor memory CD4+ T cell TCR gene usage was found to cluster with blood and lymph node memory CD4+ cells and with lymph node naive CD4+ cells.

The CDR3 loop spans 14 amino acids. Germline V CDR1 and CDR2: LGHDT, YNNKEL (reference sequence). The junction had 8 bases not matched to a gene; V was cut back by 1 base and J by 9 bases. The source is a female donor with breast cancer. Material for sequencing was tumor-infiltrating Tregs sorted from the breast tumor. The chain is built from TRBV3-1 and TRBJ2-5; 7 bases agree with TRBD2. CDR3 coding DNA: TGTGCCAGCAGCCAAGCTGGGACCCGGGGGGCCCAGTACTTC. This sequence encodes CASSQAGTRGAQYF.